The T cell receptor beta chain under discussion was sequenced for a study of shared clonotypes between healthy human individuals. Study observations and caveats: In a few donors, around 5.5% of naive CD4 clonotypes appeared in common.

The germline V and J ends were trimmed by 7 bases and 2 bases, with 10 bases remaining between them. The V gene's germline CDR1 is SGDLS and CDR2 YYNGEE. The CDR3 contains 13 residues. Sequencing was performed with immunoSEQ multiplex PCR; in TCRdb, only in-frame clones are kept and a portion is missing. The sample lists more than 1,200,000 clones, 98% occurring once. On this clone: Its antigen is currently unknown.

This receptor was identified in a man aged 30 to 45 in good health. V and J are TRBV9 and TRBJ1-3; D is ambiguous. The sequencing input was naive CD4+ T cells sorted from blood. Subset: CD45RA+ positively selected. The CDR3 nucleotides read TGTGCCAGCCGGGATCCTGCTGGAAACACCATATATTTT. It is translated as CASRDPAGNTIYF.